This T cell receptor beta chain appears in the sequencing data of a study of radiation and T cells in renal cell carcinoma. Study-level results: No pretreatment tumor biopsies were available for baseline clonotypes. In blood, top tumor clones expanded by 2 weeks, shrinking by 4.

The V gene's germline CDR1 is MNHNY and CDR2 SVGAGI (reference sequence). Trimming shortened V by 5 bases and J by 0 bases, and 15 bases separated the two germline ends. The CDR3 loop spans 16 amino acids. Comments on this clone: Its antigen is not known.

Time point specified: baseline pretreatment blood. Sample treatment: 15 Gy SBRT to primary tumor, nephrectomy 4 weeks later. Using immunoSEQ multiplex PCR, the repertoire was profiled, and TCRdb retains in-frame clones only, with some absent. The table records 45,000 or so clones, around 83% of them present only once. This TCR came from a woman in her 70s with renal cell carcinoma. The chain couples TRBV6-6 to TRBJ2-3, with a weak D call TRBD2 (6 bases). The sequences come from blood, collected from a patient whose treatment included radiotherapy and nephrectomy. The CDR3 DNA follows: TGTGCCAGCAGTGTCATAGGAGGGTCCAGCACAGATACGCAGTATTTT. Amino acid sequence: CASSVIGGSSTDTQYF.